This T cell receptor beta chain was sequenced in a study of OX40 agonist ivuxolimab in advanced cancers. Background on the study: With ivuxolimab, an agonistic anti-OX40 (CD134) antibody, patients were treated. Patients received ivuxolimab, an intravenous treatment, every 2 weeks at 0.01 to 10 mg/kg.

Study outcomes and limitations: Relative to CD4+, CD8+ T cells held more expanded clones on average. There was clonal expansion of CD4+ and CD8+ blood T cells by week 6 at 0.1 to 3.0 mg/kg.

Germline V gene sequence: CDR1 SEHNR, CDR2 FQNEAQ (reference sequence). The CDR3 has 12 residues. The ends were cut back, 5 bases at V and 3 bases at J, with 6 bases in the middle. Profiling relied on immunoSEQ multiplex PCR, and the TCRdb table lists in-frame clones only, not all of them. The data contain about 100,000 clones, around 90% of them singletons. Details on this clone: Its antigen remains unidentified.

This clonotype originated in an adult with an advanced solid tumor such as melanoma, head and neck, liver or kidney cancer. The input for sequencing was CD4+ or CD8+ T cells sorted from blood, taken in a trial of the OX40 agonist ivuxolimab. The rearrangement joins TRBV7-9 to TRBJ2-3, with D unclear. The CDR3 region has the DNA TGTGCCAGCAGCCAAAAGACAGATACGCAGTATTTT. It codes for CASSQKTDTQYF.